The present T cell receptor (beta chain) was sequenced within a study of early T cells in non-severe SARS-CoV-2 infection. The CDR3 totals 13 residues. The germline V gene has CDR1 SGHTA and CDR2 FQGTGA. V was clipped by 2 bases and J by 1 base, with 5 bases between them. This clonotype was observed many times. One entry per CDR3 protein, called by TCRdb with MiXCR from the 5' RACE reads. The sample shows approximately 79,000 distinct CDR3 sequences, roughly 13% of them seen only once. The rearrangement uses TRBV7-3 and TRBJ1-1; no reliable D call. This TCR came from an adult who was a healthcare worker with PCR-confirmed SARS-CoV-2 infection or an uninfected control (not recorded which). The source material was whole blood. The CDR3 sequence is CASSLYGNTEAFF. The CDR3 DNA is TGTGCCAGCAGCTTATACGGGAACACTGAAGCTTTCTTT.